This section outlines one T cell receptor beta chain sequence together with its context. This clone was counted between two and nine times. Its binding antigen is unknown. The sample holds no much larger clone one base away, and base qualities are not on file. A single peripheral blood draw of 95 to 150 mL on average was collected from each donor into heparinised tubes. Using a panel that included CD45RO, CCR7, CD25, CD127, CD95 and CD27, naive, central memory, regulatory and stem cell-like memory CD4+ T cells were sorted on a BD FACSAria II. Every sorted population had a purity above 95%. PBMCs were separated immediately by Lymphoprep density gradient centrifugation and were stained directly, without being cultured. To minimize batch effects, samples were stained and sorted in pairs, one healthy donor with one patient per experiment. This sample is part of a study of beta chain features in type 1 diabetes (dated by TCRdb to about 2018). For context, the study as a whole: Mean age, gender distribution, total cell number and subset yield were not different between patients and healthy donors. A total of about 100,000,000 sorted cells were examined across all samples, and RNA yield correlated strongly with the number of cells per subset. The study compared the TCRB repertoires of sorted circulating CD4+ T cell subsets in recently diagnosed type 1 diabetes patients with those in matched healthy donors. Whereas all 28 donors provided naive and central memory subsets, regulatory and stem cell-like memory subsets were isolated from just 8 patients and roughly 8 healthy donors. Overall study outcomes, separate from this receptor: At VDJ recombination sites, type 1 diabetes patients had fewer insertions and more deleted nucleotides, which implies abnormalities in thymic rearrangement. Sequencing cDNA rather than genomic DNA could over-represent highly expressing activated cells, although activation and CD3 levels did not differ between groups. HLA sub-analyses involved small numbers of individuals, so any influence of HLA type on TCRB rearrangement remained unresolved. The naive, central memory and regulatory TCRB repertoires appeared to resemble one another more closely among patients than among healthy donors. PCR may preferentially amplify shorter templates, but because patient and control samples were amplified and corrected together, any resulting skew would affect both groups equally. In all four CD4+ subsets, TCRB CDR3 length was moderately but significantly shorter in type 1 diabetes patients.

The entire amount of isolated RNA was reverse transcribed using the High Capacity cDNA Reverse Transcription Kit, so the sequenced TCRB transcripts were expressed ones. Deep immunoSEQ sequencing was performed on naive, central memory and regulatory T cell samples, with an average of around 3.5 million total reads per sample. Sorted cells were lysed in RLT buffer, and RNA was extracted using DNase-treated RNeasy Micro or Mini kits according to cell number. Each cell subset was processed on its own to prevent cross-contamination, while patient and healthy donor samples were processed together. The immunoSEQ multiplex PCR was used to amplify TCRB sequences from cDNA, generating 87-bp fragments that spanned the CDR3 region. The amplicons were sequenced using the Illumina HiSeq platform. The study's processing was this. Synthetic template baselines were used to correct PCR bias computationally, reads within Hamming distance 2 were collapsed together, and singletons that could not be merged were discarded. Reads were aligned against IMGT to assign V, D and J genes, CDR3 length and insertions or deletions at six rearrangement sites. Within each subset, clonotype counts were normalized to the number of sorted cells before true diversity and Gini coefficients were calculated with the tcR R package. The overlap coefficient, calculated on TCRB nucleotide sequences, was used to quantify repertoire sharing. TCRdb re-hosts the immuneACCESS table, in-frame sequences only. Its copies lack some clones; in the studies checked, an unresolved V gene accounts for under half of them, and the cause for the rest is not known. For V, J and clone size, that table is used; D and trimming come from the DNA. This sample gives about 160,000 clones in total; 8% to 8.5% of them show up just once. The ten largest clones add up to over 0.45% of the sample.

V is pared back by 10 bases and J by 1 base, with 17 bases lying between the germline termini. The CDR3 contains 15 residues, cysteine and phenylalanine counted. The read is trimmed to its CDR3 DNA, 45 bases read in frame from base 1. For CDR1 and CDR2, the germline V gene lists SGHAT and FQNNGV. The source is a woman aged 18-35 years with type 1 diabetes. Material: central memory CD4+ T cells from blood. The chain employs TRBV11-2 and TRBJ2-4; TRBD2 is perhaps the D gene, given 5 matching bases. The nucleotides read TGTGCCACCAATGGCGGGTCGGTGGCCAAAAACATTCAGTACTTC. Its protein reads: CATNGGSVAKNIQYF.